The clone carrying this TCR beta chain was observed a few times. Its matching antigen is unknown. Production of TCR cDNA was by 5'RACE template switching, which also added a universal primer site and UMIs. In TCRdb, the 5' RACE reads were re-called with MiXCR into one record per CDR3 protein. Among a few hundred thousand distinct CDR3 sequences listed, about 17% were seen once. The data were taken from a study of T cells after yellow fever vaccination. Study background: SMART-Seq v4 Ultra Low Input handled preparation of low-cell-number fractions.

The CDR3 has 13 residues. Trimming left V 3 bases short and J 4 bases short, with 13 bases between. The germline V gene encodes CDR1 GTSNPN and CDR2 SVGIG (reference sequence). General study results and limits: The CD4 compartment and the CD8 compartment contained a small share of clonotypes in common. Sorted repertoires could include abundant contaminating clonotypes from bulk cells.

The V call is TRBV30, the J call TRBJ2-7, with TRBD1 as a possible D gene (6 bases). This material consisted of PBMCs, taken about 5 days after the first yellow fever vaccination. This clonotype was sampled from a man aged 18 to 29 who received the YFV17D yellow fever vaccine. The CDR3 DNA reads as TGTGCCTGGAGCACAGGGATGGGATACGAGCAGTACTTC. It is translated as CAWSTGMGYEQYF.